The entry that follows covers one T cell receptor beta chain sequence. The antigen remains undetermined. The sample is drawn from a study of memory CD4+ T cells and cytomegalovirus serostatus. General study findings and limits: 67 of 164 known CMV-associated TCRbeta sequences appeared in CD4+ memory. Repertoires predicted CMV serostatus with median bootstrapped AUC of about 0.95.

Single viable CD3+CD4+CD8-CD45RO+ cells were sorted as the memory CD4+ T cells. The V gene's germline CDR1 is SQVTM and CDR2 ANQGSEA. The CDR3 consists of 10 residues. V lost 6 bases and J lost 6, with 8 bases in between. Original processing methods: After removing out-of-frame reads, 2,204,828 distinct TCRbeta sequences remained. Clones were sequenced by immunoSEQ multiplex PCR, and TCRdb holds only the in-frame ones, with some missing. The DNA was the basis for D and trimming; V, J and clone size are from that table. The sample shows about 56,000 clones, about 70% of them seen only once. The chain recombines TRBV29-1 with TRBJ2-5; D gene unclear. The sequenced sample was memory CD4+ T cells from blood. This sequence was found in an adult in good health and CMV-seropositive. This CDR3 reads CSVESQTQYF. The DNA for the CDR3 is TGCAGCGTGGAGAGCCAGACCCAGTACTTC.